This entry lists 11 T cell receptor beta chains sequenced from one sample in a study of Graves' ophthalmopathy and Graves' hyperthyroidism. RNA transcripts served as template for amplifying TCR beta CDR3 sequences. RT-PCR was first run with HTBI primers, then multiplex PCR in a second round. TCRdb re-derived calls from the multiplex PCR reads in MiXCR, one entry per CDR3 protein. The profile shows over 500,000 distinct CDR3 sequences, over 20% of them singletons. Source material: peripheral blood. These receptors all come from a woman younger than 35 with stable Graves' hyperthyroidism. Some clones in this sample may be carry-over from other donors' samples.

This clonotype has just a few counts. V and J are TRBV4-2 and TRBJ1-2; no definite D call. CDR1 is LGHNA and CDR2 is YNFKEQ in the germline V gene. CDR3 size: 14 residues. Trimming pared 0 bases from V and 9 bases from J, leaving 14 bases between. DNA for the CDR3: TGTGCCAGCAGCCAAGAAGCGGGCCACAAAAGCTACACCTTC. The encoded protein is CASSQEAGHKSYTF.

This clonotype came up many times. In nucleotides, the CDR3 is TGCGCCAGCAGCTTGGTGAGGGGCTACACTGAAGCTTTCTTT. It is translated as CASSLVRGYTEAFF. The chain joins TRBV5-1 to TRBJ1-1, with TRBD1 as a possible D gene (5 bases). With 0 bases removed from V and 3 bases from J, the gap between germline ends came to 9 bases. CDR1 and CDR2 (germline): SGHRS, YFSETQ. The CDR3 is made up of 14 amino acids.

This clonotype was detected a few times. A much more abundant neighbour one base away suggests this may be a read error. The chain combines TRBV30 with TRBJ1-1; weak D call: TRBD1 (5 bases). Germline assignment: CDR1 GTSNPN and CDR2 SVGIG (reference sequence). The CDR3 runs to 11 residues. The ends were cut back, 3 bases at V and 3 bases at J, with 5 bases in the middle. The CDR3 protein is CAWRGDTEAFF. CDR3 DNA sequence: TGTGCCTGGAGGGGGGACACTGAAGCTTTCTTT.

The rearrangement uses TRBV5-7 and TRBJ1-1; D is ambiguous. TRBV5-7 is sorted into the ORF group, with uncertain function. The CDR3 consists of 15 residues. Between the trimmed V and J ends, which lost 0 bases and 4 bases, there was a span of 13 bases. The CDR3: CASSLVPGLITEAFF. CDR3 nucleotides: TGTGCCAGCAGCTTGGTTCCGGGGTTAATCACTGAAGCTTTCTTT.

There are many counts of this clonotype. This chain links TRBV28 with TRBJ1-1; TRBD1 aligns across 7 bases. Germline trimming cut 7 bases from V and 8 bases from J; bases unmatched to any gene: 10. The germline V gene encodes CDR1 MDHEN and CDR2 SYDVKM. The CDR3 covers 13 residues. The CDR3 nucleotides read TGTGCCAGCACAACAGGGGCGTTCAGAGAAGCTTTCTTT. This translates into CASTTGAFREAFF.

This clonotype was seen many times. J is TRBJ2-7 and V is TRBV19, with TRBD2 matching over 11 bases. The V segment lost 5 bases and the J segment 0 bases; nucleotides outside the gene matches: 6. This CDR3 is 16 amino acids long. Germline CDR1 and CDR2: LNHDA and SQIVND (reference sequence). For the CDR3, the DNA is TGTGCCAGTAGTGTCACCGGGACTAGCGGCTCCTACGAGCAGTACTTC. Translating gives CASSVTGTSGSYEQYF. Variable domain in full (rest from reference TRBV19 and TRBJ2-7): DGGITQSPKYLFRKEGQNVTLSCEQNLNHDAMYWYRQDPGQGLRLIYYSQIVNDFQKGDIAEGYSVSREKKESFPLTVTSAQKNPTAFYLCASSVTGTSGSYEQYFGPGTRLTVT.

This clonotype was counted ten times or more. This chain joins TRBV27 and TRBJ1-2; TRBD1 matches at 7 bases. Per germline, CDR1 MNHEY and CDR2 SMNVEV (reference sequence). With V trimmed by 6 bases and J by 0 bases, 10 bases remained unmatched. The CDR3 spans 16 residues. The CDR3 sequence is CASSPDRVLTNYGYTF. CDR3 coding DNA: TGTGCCAGCAGCCCCGACAGGGTCCTTACTAACTATGGCTACACCTTC.

The CDR3, as DNA: TGTGCCAGCAGTTTAGAAGGTCAGCCGAGATTTCCCCAGCATTTT. Protein: CASSLEGQPRFPQHF. The chain carries TRBV12-3 or TRBV12-4 and TRBJ1-5, with D unresolved. V lost 1 base and J lost 10, with 17 bases in between. The CDR3 extends over 15 amino acids.

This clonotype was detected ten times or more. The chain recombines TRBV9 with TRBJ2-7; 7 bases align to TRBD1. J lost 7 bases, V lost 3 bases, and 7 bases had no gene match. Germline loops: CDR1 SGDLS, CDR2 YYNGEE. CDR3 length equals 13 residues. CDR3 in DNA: TGTGCCAGCAGCGGACAGGGCGGGTGGGAGCAGTACTTC. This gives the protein CASSGQGGWEQYF.

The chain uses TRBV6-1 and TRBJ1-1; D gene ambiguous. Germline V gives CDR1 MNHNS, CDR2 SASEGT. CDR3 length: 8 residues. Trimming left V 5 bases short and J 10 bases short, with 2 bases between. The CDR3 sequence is CASSRAFF. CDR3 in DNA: TGTGCCAGCAGTAGAGCTTTCTTT.

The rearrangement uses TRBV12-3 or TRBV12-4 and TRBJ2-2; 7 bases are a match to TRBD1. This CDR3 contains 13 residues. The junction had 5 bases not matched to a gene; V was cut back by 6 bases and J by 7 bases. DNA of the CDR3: TGTGCCAGCAGGGGGACAGTGGGCGGGGAGCTGTTTTTT. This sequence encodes CASRGTVGGELFF.